The T cell receptor (beta chain) under discussion was sequenced for a study of graft-versus-host responses after intestinal transplantation. Study background: As for transplant type, recipients had multivisceral, liver-intestinal, or isolated intestinal grafts. The whole recipient group had anti-thymocyte globulin induction followed by tacrolimus and steroids for 2 to 3 years.

Clones were sequenced by immunoSEQ multiplex PCR, and TCRdb holds only the in-frame ones, with some missing. The table records just over 40,000 clones, roughly 89% of them present only once. Findings of the study overall: Graft-donor T cell macrochimerism coincided with high graft-versus-host to host-versus-graft clonal ratios in allografts. GvH clones turned up in recipient marrow; some had shown up first in ileum or blood.

CDR3 length equals 15 residues. J lost 4 bases, V lost 3 bases, and 8 bases had no gene match. Germline V gene lookup returns CDR1 MDHEN and CDR2 SYDVKM. On this clone: Its antigen is not known.

The sample consisted of PBMCs, taken 300 to 320 days after intestinal transplant. The rearrangement joins TRBV28 to TRBJ2-7, with 8 bases that match TRBD1. This clonotype was sampled from a human patient who received an intestinal transplant, so some T cells may come from the graft donor. CDR3 amino acids: CASSFDWTGTYEQYF. In DNA form, the CDR3 reads TGTGCCAGCAGTTTTGACTGGACAGGGACTTACGAGCAGTACTTC.